This TCR beta chain was sequenced in a study of blood T cell repertoires in COVID-19. Study at large: Nucleic acid was either cDNA or gDNA, and it came from T cells, B-cell-depleted T cells, or PBMCs.

It was during active infection that Seattle patients were enrolled and then longitudinally followed. This clone appeared once. CDR1 MNHNS and CDR2 SASEGT come from the germline V gene. CDR3 length: 16 residues. Deletions cut 0 bases from V and 9 bases from J, with 18 bases between. Per the original data handling: Amplification of reference gene primers provided the estimated nucleated cell counts. TCRdb's copy holds only in-frame clones and misses some; the assay was immunoSEQ multiplex PCR. That table is the source of V, J and clone size, and D and trimming were worked out from the DNA. The table shows about 390,000 clones, with more than 70% occurring only once.

The sequence was collected from a woman aged 60-75 years with COVID-19, enrolled during active disease. The genes are TRBV6-1 and TRBJ1-5, with D uncertain. Specimen: peripheral blood. The CDR3 reads CASSEARDLLNGPQHF. In DNA form, the CDR3 reads TGTGCCAGCAGTGAAGCGAGGGATCTGCTGAACGGGCCCCAGCATTTT.